These T cell receptor beta chains were read from a single sample in a study of blood T cell repertoires in COVID-19. The protocol was immunoSEQ multiplex PCR, while the TCRdb copy is restricted to in-frame clones and leaves out a portion. The profile shows a few hundred thousand clones, around 84% of them singletons. Material: peripheral blood. The receptors come from a human donor in a cohort sampled during active COVID-19. Both conserved end residues are part of each CDR3.

V gene,CDR3 protein
TRBV27,CASSLDRGQRTEAFF
TRBV5-6,CASSLGTGSEKLFF
TRBV12-3/TRBV12-4,CASSLSVEQYF
TRBV4-3,CASSQVGTGADYGYTF
TRBV14,CASSQLDRVLYGYTF
TRBV5-6,CASSPTNPSYEQYF
TRBV4-1,CASSLVVEGLGYTF
TRBV7-9,CASSLAGGGQPQHF
TRBV25-1,CASKDGKVRAFF
TRBV19,CASSLRTSYEQYF
TRBV25-1,CASSEYNRASGNTIYF
TRBV7-6,CASSLSGVYEQYF
TRBV5-1,CASSLGPQGGQPQHF
TRBV28,CASSLEDRGFAFF
TRBV28,CASSGQGEYYGYTF
TRBV29-1,CSVDSTGGLGDTEAFF
TRBV6-6,CASSHDTSGQIYTEAFF
TRBV27,CASSSGTGVYNSPLHF
TRBV7-9,CASSLVGAPLDEQYF
TRBV7-9,CASSWRGVQFF
TRBV7-2,CASSLVGAGANVLTF
TRBV6-6,CASSLSTSGRAVDEQFF
TRBV5-1,CASSRGENRDEKLFF
TRBV6-5,CATFLFGGGQETQYF
TRBV2,CASSEVRLRGQPQHF
TRBV5-5,CASSLQSQETQYF
TRBV4-2,CASSLGAGRDYGYTF
TRBV12-3/TRBV12-4,CASSFMPVGEQYF
TRBV10-3,CAISRTGGASGANVLTF
TRBV6-5,CASNMAVNTEAFF
TRBV27,CASSHYWTAQETQYF